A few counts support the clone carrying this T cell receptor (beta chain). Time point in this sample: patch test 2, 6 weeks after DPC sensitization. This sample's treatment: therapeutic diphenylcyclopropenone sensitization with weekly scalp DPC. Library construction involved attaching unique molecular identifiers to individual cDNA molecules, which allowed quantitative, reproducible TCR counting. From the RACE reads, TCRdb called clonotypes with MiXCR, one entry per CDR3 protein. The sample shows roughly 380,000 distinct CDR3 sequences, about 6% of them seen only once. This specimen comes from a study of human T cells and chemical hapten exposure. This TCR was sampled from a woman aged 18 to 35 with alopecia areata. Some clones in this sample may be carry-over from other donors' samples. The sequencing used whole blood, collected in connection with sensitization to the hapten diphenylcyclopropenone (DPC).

In DNA form, the CDR3 reads TGCAGTGCTACACCGGGGGGCCAGGGGTATTTT. Translating gives CSATPGGQGYF. The chain has TRBV20-1 and TRBJ2-3; weak D call: TRBD2 (7 bases). Trimming removed 4 bases from V and 14 bases from J, with 16 bases in between. The germline gives CDR1 DFQATT, CDR2 SNEGSKA (reference sequence). The CDR3 covers 11 residues.